This T cell receptor (beta chain) is from a study of blood T cell repertoires in COVID-19. Some clones are missing from TCRdb's copy, which holds only in-frame ones; the method was immunoSEQ multiplex PCR. The sample has 250,000 to 350,000 clones; roughly 90% are singletons. While infection was still active, Seattle patients were enrolled and then followed longitudinally. This clone was seen only a few times. The same CDR3 also results from other DNA sequences found in this sample. This sequence was found in a woman aged 70 to 79 with COVID-19, enrolled during active disease. Sequenced input: peripheral blood.

The CDR3 DNA is TGCGCCAGCAGCTTGGCCCCGGGGGGTAACAATGAGCAGTTCTTC. It is translated as CASSLAPGGNNEQFF. The V gene is TRBV5-1, the J gene TRBJ2-1; 7 nucleotides align to TRBD2. This CDR3 has 15 residues. The germline V gene encodes CDR1 SGHRS and CDR2 YFSETQ. The junction had 5 bases not matched to a gene; V was cut back by 0 bases and J by 5 bases.